This is a list of T cell receptor beta chains from one sample in a study of T cells in Graves' hyperthyroidism and ophthalmopathy. TCRdb used MiXCR to reprocess the multiplex PCR reads, holding one entry per CDR3 protein. The sample records some 300,000 distinct CDR3 sequences, approximately 15% being singletons. Sample: blood. All receptors come from a woman between 35 and 50 years old with Graves' hyperthyroidism. Each CDR3 is given with its conserved first and last residue. The D gene is left open where the match is weak. The size of a clone is reported for some rows only, either as once, few or many, or as a class for expanded clones.

V gene	clone size	J gene	D gene	CDR3 protein	CDR3 DNA
TRBV30	-	TRBJ2-3	-	CAWSEAQGTTDTQYF	TGTGCCTGGAGTGAGGCGCAGGGGACAACAGATACGCAGTATTTT
TRBV24-1	few	TRBJ2-1	-	CATSGKAARALPPNEQFF	TGTGCCACCAGTGGCAAGGCAGCCCGGGCCCTCCCTCCCAATGAGCAGTTCTTC
TRBV10-1	-	TRBJ1-2	-	CASSEASYTYGYTF	TGCGCCAGCAGTGAAGCCTCTTATACCTATGGCTACACCTTC
TRBV12-3/TRBV12-4	many	TRBJ1-2	TRBD1	CASSPQGRYGYTF	TGTGCCAGCAGCCCACAGGGGAGGTATGGCTACACCTTC
TRBV24-1	many	TRBJ2-5	TRBD1	CATSDSGTGGAETQYF	TGTGCCACCAGTGATTCTGGGACAGGGGGCGCGGAGACCCAGTACTTC
TRBV6-1	many	TRBJ2-5	TRBD1	CAAGPGQGATQYF	TGTGCCGCTGGACCGGGACAGGGAGCGACCCAGTACTTC
TRBV25-1	few	TRBJ2-6	-	CASSEIGPGANVLTF	TGTGCCAGCAGTGAAATTGGCCCCGGGGCCAACGTCCTGACTTTC
TRBV28	many	TRBJ2-1	TRBD1	CASSPATGGRNEQFF	TGTGCCAGCAGTCCAGCGACAGGGGGCCGCAATGAGCAGTTCTTC
TRBV6-1	many	TRBJ1-1	-	CASSAGQMNTEAFF	TGTGCCAGCAGTGCAGGACAGATGAACACTGAAGCTTTCTTT
TRBV9	few	TRBJ2-1	TRBD2	CASSALAGDNEQFF	TGTGCCAGCAGCGCTCTAGCGGGCGACAATGAGCAGTTCTTC
TRBV20-1	many	TRBJ1-4	-	CSARRDPEKLFF	TGCAGTGCCCGCCGGGACCCTGAAAAACTGTTTTTT
TRBV28	many	TRBJ1-1	TRBD1	CASSFRGVRNTEAFF	TGTGCCAGCAGTTTCAGGGGGGTACGGAACACTGAAGCTTTCTTT
TRBV30	few	TRBJ2-7	-	CAFSFGPMATYEQYF	TGTGCCTTTTCCTTCGGACCGATGGCGACGTACGAGCAGTACTTC
TRBV18	many	TRBJ1-4	-	CASSPPGTPNEKLFF	TGTGCCAGCTCACCTCCTGGGACACCGAATGAAAAACTGTTTTTT
TRBV4-2	few	TRBJ2-1	-	CASSQEESLNEQFF	TGTGCCAGCAGCCAAGAGGAGTCCCTAAATGAGCAGTTCTTC
TRBV7-9	few	TRBJ2-7	-	CASSKRNGARGEQYF	TGTGCCAGCAGCAAACGAAACGGGGCTAGAGGGGAGCAGTACTTC
TRBV29-1	many	TRBJ1-3	TRBD1	CSVAPGGGNTIYF	TGCAGCGTTGCCCCAGGGGGGGGAAACACCATATATTTT
TRBV20-1	many	TRBJ2-3	TRBD2	CSAQNSGRGDTQYF	TGCAGTGCCCAAAATAGCGGGAGGGGAGATACGCAGTATTTT
TRBV19	many	TRBJ1-5	-	CASSMYSTNQPQHF	TGTGCCAGTAGTATGTACAGCACCAATCAGCCCCAGCATTTT